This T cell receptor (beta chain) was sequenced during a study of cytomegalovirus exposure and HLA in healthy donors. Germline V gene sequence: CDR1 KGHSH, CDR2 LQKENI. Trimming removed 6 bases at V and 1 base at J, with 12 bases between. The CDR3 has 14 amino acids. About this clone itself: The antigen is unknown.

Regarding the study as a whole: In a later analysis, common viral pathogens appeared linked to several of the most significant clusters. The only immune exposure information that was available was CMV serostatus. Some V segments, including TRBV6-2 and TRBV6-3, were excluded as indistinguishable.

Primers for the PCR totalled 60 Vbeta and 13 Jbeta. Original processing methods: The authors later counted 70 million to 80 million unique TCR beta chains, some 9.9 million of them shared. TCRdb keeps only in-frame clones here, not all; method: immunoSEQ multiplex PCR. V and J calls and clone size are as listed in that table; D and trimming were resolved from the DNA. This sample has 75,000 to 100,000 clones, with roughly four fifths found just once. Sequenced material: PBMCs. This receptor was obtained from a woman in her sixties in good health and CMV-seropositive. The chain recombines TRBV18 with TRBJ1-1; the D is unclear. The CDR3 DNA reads TGTGCCAGCTCCCGGAGGACGGAGAACACTGAAGCTTTCTTT. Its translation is CASSRRTENTEAFF.